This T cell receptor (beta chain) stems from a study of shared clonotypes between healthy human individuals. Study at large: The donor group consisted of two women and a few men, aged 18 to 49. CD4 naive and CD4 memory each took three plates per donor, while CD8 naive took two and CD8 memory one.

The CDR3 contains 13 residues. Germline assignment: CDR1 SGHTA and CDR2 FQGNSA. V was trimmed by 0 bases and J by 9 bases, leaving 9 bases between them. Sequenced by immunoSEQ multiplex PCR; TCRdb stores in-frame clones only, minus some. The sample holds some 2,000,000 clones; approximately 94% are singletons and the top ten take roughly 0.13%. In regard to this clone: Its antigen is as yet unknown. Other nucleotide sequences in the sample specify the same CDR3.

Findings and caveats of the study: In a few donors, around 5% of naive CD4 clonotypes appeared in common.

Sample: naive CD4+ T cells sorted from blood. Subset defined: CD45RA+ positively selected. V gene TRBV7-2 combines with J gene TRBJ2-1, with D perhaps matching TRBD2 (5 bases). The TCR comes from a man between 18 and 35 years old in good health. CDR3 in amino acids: CASSLARAGEQFF. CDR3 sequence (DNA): TGTGCCAGCAGCTTAGCGCGGGCGGGTGAGCAGTTCTTC.